This T cell receptor beta chain originates from a study of T cells in Graves' hyperthyroidism and ophthalmopathy. Study conclusions and caveats: The model identified upcoming ophthalmopathy a median roughly 6.5 months ahead of onset. In blood, most of the thyroid clonotypes expanded above 0.001 were also present.

Worth noting for this clonotype: Antigen specificity is unknown.

This CDR3 has 11 amino acids. Trimming left V 11 bases short and J 6 bases short, with 14 bases between. The germline gives CDR1 ENHRY, CDR2 SYGVKD. TCR beta CDR3 sequences were amplified from RNA transcripts. The HTBI set primed first-round TCR CDR3 RT-PCR. TCRdb used MiXCR to reprocess the multiplex PCR reads, holding one entry per CDR3 protein. The table lists 250,000 to 300,000 distinct CDR3 sequences, about an eighth of them singletons, with 7.9% in the top ten. Together with thyroid ultrasound, orbital computed tomography, serum thyroxine and TRAb, clinical symptoms were used for diagnoses. The sequence was collected from a woman aged 40 to 50 with Graves' hyperthyroidism. The genes are TRBV10-3 and TRBJ2-7, with D perhaps matching TRBD2 (6 bases). Sequenced sample: blood. In DNA form, the CDR3 reads TGTGCCTCCGGGAGTTATGGCGAGCAGTACTTC. It codes for CASGSYGEQYF.